This T cell receptor beta chain was obtained from a study of blood T cell repertoires in COVID-19. Across the study: Samples taken during acute and convalescent COVID-19 were collected in the United States, Italy and Spain. From T cells, B-cell-depleted T cells, or PBMCs came the material, which was cDNA or gDNA.

Original processing notes: Amplification of reference gene primers was used by the study to estimate nucleated cell counts. Profiled with immunoSEQ multiplex PCR; TCRdb holds only in-frame clones, not every one. V and J calls and clone size are those listed in that table; D and trimming were worked out from the DNA. The profile shows about 230,000 clones, 70% to 90% of them singletons. This clone was found once. The origin of this receptor is a woman in her 70s with active or convalescent COVID-19. The sample consisted of peripheral blood.

In nucleotides, the CDR3 is TGTGCCAGCAGCTTACCAGGCCAGACCCAAGCTTTCTTT. Translated, it gives CASSLPGQTQAFF. The chain combines TRBV7-2 with TRBJ1-1; unclear D gene. The germline CDR1 and CDR2 sequences are SGHTA and FQGNSA. V gave up 2 bases and J gave up 9 bases, with 13 bases separating them. The CDR3 length is 13 residues.